One sample yielded the 3 T cell receptor beta chains listed below, sequenced in a study of PD-1 blockade in classical Hodgkin lymphoma. Documented time point: newly diagnosed, previously untreated cHL patient sample. Thawed PBMCs yielded CD4+ T cells through magnetic negative selection. The table came from immunoSEQ multiplex PCR; TCRdb's copy has only in-frame clones and leaves some out. The profile shows 15,000 to 20,000 clones, around 93% of them singletons. Sequencing used CD4+ T cells from blood. Receptors originate from a human donor with classical Hodgkin lymphoma.

The chain has TRBV25-1 and TRBJ1-1; weak D call: TRBD1 (5 bases). The V gene lost 8 bases and the J gene lost 7 bases, with 14 bases spanning the gap. This CDR3 comprises 12 residues. CDR1 is MGHDK, CDR2 SYGVNS, per germline. CDR3 protein: CASAPGVGEAFF. CDR3 sequence (DNA): TGTGCCAGCGCACCGGGGGTGGGTGAAGCTTTCTTT.

The chain is built from TRBV28 and TRBJ2-7, with TRBD2 identical over 10 bases. J was trimmed by 4 bases and V by 6 bases; bases with no gene match: 6. The CDR3 contains 14 residues. CDR1 is MDHEN, CDR2 SYDVKM, per germline. The CDR3 region has the DNA TGTGCCAGCAGCCCGAGCGGGAGGGATTACGAGCAGTACTTC. Protein product: CASSPSGRDYEQYF. Full variable domain (missing parts from reference TRBV28 and TRBJ2-7): DVKVTQSSRYLVKRTGEKVFLECVQDMDHENMFWYRQDPGLGLRLIYFSYDVKMKEKGDIPEGYSVSREKKERFSLILESASTNQTSMYLCASSPSGRDYEQYFGPGTRLTVT.

The chain couples TRBV13 to TRBJ2-7; TRBD2 matches at 8 bases. The CDR3 spans 14 residues. The V gene end was trimmed by 1 base and the J gene end by 2 bases; junction bases not matched to a gene: 1. CDR1 and CDR2 from the germline V gene are PRHDT and FYEKMQ (reference sequence). The CDR3 sequence: CASSLERGTYEQYF. The CDR3 region has the DNA TGTGCCAGCAGCTTAGAGCGGGGGACCTACGAGCAGTACTTC.